This T cell receptor (beta chain) was sequenced in a study of control samples from healthy donors and cancer patients. In this sample, this clone turned up a few times. Method: immunoSEQ multiplex PCR; TCRdb's copy keeps in-frame clones and lacks some. The data hold roughly 370,000 clones, with approximately 92% observed a single time. The sample consisted of PBMCs. This receptor was obtained from a man in his forties with head and neck cancer.

For the CDR3, the DNA is TGCGCCAGCAGCTTGGGAGTCGGGACCTTGAATCAGCCCCAGCATTTT. This sequence encodes CASSLGVGTLNQPQHF. The V call is TRBV5-1, the J call TRBJ1-5; possible D gene TRBD1, 5 bases. Trimming took 0 bases from V and 4 from J, leaving 14 bases between them. The CDR3 has 16 amino acids. The germline V gene has CDR1 SGHRS and CDR2 YFSETQ.